This T cell receptor beta chain was captured by sequencing in a study of blood T cell repertoires in COVID-19. Background on the study: Sample material is recorded as cDNA or gDNA derived from T cells, B-cell-depleted T cells, or PBMCs.

This clone appeared once. Profiled with immunoSEQ multiplex PCR; TCRdb holds only in-frame clones, not every one. The sample lists roughly 330,000 clones, roughly 88% occurring once. Deletions cut 1 base from V and 1 base from J, with 8 bases between. In germline, CDR1 is SGHAT, CDR2 FQNNGV. The CDR3 spans 15 residues. This sequence joins TRBV11-2 and TRBJ2-1; no clear D gene. The sequence derives from a woman in her forties or fifties with active or convalescent COVID-19. Sample: peripheral blood. The CDR3 is CASSLAAGSYNEQFF. Here the CDR3 DNA reads TGTGCCAGCAGCTTAGCTGCCGGGTCCTACAATGAGCAGTTCTTC.